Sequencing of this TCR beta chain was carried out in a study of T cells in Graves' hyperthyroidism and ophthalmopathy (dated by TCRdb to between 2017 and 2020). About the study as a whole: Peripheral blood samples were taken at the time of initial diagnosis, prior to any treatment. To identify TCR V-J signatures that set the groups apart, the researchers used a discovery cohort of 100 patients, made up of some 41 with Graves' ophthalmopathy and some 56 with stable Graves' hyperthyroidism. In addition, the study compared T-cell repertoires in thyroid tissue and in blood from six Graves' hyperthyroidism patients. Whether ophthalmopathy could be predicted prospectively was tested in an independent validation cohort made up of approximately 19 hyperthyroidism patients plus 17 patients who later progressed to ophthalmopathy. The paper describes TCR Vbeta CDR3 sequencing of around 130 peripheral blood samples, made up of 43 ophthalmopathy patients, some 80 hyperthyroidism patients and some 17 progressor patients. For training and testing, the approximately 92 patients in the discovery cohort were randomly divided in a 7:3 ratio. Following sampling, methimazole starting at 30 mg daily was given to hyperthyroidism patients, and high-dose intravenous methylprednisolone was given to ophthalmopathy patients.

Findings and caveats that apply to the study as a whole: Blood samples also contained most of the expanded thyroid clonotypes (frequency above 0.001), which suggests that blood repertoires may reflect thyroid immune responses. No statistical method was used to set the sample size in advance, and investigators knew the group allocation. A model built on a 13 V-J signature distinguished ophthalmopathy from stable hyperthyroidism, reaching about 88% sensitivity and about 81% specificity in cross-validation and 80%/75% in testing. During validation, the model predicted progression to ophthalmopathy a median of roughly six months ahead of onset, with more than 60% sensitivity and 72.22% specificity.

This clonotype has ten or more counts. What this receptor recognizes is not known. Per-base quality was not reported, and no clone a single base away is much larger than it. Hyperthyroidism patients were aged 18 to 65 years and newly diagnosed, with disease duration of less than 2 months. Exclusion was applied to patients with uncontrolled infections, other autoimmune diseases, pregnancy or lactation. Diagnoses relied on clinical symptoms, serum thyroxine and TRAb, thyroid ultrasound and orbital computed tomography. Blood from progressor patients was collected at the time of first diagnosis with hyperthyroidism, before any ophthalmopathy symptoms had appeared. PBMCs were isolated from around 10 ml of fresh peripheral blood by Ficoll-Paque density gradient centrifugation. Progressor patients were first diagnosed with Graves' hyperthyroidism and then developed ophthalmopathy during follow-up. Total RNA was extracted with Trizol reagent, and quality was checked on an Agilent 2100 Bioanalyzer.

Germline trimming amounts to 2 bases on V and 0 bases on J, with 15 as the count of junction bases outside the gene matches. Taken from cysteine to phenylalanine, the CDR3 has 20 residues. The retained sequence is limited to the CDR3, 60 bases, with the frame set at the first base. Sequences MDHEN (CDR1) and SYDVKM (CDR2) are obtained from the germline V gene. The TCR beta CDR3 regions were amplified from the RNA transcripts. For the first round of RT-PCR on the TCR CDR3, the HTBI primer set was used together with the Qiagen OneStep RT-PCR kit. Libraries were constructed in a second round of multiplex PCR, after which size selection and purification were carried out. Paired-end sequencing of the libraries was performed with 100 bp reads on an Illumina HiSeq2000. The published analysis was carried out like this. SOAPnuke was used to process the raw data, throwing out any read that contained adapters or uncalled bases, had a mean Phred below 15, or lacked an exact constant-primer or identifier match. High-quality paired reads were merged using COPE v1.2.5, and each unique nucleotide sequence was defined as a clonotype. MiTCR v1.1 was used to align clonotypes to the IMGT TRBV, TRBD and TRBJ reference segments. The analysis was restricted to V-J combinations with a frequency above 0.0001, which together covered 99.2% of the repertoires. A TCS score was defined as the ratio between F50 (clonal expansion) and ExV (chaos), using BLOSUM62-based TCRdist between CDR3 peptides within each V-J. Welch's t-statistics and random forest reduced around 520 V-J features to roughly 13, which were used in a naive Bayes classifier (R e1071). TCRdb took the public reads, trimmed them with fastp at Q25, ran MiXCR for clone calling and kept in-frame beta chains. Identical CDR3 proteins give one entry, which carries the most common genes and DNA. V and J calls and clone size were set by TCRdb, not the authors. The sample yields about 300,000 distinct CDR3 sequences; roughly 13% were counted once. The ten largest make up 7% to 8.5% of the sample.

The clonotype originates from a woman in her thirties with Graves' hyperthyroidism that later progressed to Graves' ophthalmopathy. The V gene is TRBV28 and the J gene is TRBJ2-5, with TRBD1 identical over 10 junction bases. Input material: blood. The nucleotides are TGTGCCAGCAGTTTACCCCCGAACTCAGGACAGGGGGAGTACCAAGAGACCCAGTACTTC. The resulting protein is CASSLPPNSGQGEYQETQYF.